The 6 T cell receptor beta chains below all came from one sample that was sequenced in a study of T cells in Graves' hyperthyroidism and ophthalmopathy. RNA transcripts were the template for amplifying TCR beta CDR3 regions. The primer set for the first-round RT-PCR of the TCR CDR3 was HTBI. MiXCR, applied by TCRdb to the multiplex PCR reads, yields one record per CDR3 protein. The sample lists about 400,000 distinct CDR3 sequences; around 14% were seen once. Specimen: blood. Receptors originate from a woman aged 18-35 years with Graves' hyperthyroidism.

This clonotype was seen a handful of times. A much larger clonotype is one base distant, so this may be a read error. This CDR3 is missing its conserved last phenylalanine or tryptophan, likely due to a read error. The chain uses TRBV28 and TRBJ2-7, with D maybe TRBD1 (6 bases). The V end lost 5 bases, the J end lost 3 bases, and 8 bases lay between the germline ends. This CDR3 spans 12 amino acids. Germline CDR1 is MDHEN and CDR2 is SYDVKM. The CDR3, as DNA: TGTGCCAGCAGTCAGGGGTTCTACGAGCAGTACCTC. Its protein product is CASSQGFYEQYL.

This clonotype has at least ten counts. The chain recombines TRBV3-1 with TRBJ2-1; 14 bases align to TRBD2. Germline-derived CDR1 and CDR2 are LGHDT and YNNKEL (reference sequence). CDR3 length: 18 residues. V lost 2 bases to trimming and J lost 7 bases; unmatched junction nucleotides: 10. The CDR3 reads CASSQRLAGGVWWNEQFF. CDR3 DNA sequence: TGTGCCAGCAGCCAAAGACTAGCGGGGGGGGTTTGGTGGAATGAGCAGTTCTTC.

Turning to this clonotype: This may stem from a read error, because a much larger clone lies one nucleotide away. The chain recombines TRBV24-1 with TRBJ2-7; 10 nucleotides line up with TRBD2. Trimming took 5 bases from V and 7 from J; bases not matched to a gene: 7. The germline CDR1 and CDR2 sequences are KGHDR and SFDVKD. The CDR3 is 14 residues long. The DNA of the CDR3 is TGTGCCACCAGTGCCCTAGCGGGAGACGATGAGCAGTACTTC. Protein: CATSALAGDDEQYF.

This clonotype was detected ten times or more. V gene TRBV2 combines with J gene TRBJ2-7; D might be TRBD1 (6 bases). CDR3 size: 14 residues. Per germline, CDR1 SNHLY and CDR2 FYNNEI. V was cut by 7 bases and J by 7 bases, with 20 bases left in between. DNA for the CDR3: TGTGCCAGCACCCGGGACAAATTTTTGAGGGAGCAGTACTTC. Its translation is CASTRDKFLREQYF.

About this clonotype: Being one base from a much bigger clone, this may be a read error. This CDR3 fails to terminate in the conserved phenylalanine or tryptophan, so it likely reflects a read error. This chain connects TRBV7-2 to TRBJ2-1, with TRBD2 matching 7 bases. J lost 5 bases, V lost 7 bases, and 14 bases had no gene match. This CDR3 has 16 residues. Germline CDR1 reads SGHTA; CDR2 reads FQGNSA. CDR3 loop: CASTPLGGERNNEQFS. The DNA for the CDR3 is TGTGCCAGCACCCCTTTGGGGGGGGAGAGGAACAATGAGCAGTTCTCC.

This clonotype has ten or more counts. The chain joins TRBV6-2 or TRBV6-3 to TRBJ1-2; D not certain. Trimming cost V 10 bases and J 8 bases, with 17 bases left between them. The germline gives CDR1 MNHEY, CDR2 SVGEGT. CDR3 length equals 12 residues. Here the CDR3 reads CATRTTTGGYTF. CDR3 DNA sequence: TGTGCCACCAGGACCACAACCGGGGGCTACACCTTC.